This T cell receptor beta chain stems from a study of blood T cell repertoires in COVID-19. Produced via immunoSEQ multiplex PCR; TCRdb's table is partial and in-frame only. Seen here are approximately 61,000 clones, about four fifths observed once, and the top ten hold about 32%. CDR1 is MNHEY and CDR2 is SMNVEV in the germline V gene (reference sequence). The V end lost 4 bases, the J end lost 3 bases, and 16 bases lay between the germline ends. The CDR3 totals 16 residues. Sequencing was done on a sample of peripheral blood. The source of this sequence is a human donor in a cohort sampled during active COVID-19. The chain is built from TRBV27 and TRBJ1-5; a weak D match, TRBD1 (5 bases). The DNA for the CDR3 is TGTGCCAGCAGTTCAAGTGGACACCCCTCCAATCAGCCCCAGCATTTT. Protein sequence: CASSSSGHPSNQPQHF.